This TCR beta chain was found in a study of beta chain features in type 1 diabetes. As for the study in general: The samples had about 110,000,000 sorted cells examined in all. Study findings and constraints: Type 1 diabetes patients had TCRB CDR3s that were shorter (moderately but significantly so) in all four CD4+ subsets.

Expressed TCRB transcripts were sequenced because the entire RNA isolate underwent reverse transcription. Sequencing was performed with immunoSEQ multiplex PCR; in TCRdb, only in-frame clones are kept and a portion is missing. The sample records some 700,000 clones, over 10% being singletons. This clone was seen a few times. Its antigen remains unidentified. Other DNA variants within this sample encode the same CDR3. J lost 6 bases, V lost 3 bases, and 5 bases had no gene match. The CDR3 has 15 amino acids. From germline, CDR1 is ENHRY and CDR2 SYGVKD. The clonotype was recovered from a man in his late teens or twenties with type 1 diabetes. The sample comprised naive CD4+ T cells from blood. This rearrangement joins TRBV10-3 to TRBJ2-1, with 10 bases lining up with TRBD2. The CDR3 DNA follows: TGTGCCATCAGTGAAAGGCTAGCGGGGGCCAATGAGCAGTTCTTC. Translation: CAISERLAGANEQFF.